This T cell receptor beta chain appears in the sequencing data of a study of CD8 T cells in ankylosing spondylitis. From germline, CDR1 is SGHNT and CDR2 YYREEE (reference sequence). This CDR3 has 15 residues. V lost 4 bases, J lost 2 bases, and 6 bases stayed unmatched. For TCR beta, libraries came from quantitative 5'-RACE with molecular barcodes. Using its own MiXCR run on the 5' RACE reads, TCRdb lists one record per CDR3 protein. Seen here are 200,000 to 300,000 distinct CDR3 sequences, approximately 10% observed once, and the top ten hold roughly 2.5%. In this sample, this clonotype turned up many times.

The TCR comes from a male donor with ankylosing spondylitis or in good health (not recorded which). Material for sequencing was blood, either unsorted or a sorted T cell fraction (not recorded which). This rearrangement joins TRBV5-4 to TRBJ2-7; TRBD2 aligns across 10 bases. CDR3 nucleotides: TGTGCCAGCAGCCTTTGGACTAGCGGCGCCTACGAGCAGTACTTC. Encoded protein: CASSLWTSGAYEQYF.